Listed below are T cell receptor beta chains from one sample, sequenced in a study of cytomegalovirus exposure and HLA in healthy donors. This table comes from immunoSEQ multiplex PCR, and its TCRdb copy is limited to in-frame clones, with some not included. The data contain 110,000 to 150,000 clones, roughly 75% of them singletons. The sample taken for sequencing was PBMCs. The receptors were sampled from a man aged 30-40 years in good health and CMV-seronegative. Both conserved end residues are part of each CDR3. A D gene is named only where the DNA matches it firmly. Clone size appears in some rows only: once, few, many, or a class for an expanded clone.

j_gene: TRBJ2-3
v_gene: TRBV5-1
d_gene: TRBD2
abundance: NA
CDR3aa: CASSGRGVAGNPTDTQYF
CDR3nt: TGCGCCAGCAGCGGGAGAGGTGTAGCGGGGAACCCTACAGATACGCAGTATTTT

j_gene: TRBJ2-7
v_gene: TRBV6-5
d_gene: TRBD2
abundance: once
CDR3aa: CASTLLAGGSYEQYF
CDR3nt: TGTGCCAGCACGTTACTAGCGGGAGGATCCTACGAGCAGTACTTC

j_gene: TRBJ1-3
v_gene: TRBV10-3
d_gene: NA
abundance: NA
CDR3aa: CAISVEGNTIYF
CDR3nt: TGTGCCATCAGTGTGGAGGGAAACACCATATATTTT

j_gene: TRBJ2-2
v_gene: TRBV6-5
d_gene: TRBD1
abundance: once
CDR3aa: CASWTGGTGELFF
CDR3nt: TGTGCCAGCTGGACAGGGGGCACCGGGGAGCTGTTTTTT

j_gene: TRBJ2-5
v_gene: TRBV2
d_gene: TRBD1
abundance: NA
CDR3aa: CASSETRQGVGKETQYF
CDR3nt: TGTGCCAGCAGTGAAACGAGACAGGGGGTGGGAAAAGAGACCCAGTACTTC

j_gene: TRBJ2-5
v_gene: TRBV7-7
d_gene: NA
abundance: NA
CDR3aa: CASSLREQETQYF
CDR3nt: TGTGCCAGCAGCTTACGGGAGCAAGAGACCCAGTACTTC

j_gene: TRBJ2-1
v_gene: TRBV4-1
d_gene: NA
abundance: NA
CDR3aa: CASSREGEASSYNEQFF
CDR3nt: TGCGCCAGCAGCCGAGAGGGGGAGGCCAGCTCCTACAATGAGCAGTTCTTC

j_gene: TRBJ2-3
v_gene: TRBV27
d_gene: TRBD2
abundance: NA
CDR3aa: CASRPGLAGTDTQYF
CDR3nt: TGTGCCAGCAGACCGGGACTAGCGGGTACAGATACGCAGTATTTT

j_gene: TRBJ2-7
v_gene: TRBV11-3
d_gene: TRBD2
abundance: NA
CDR3aa: CASSLFSGNEQYF
CDR3nt: TGTGCCAGCAGCTTATTTAGCGGGAACGAGCAGTACTTC

j_gene: TRBJ2-7
v_gene: TRBV10-3
d_gene: TRBD1
abundance: NA
CDR3aa: CAISGGQGVHEQYF
CDR3nt: TGTGCCATCAGTGGCGGACAGGGCGTCCACGAGCAGTACTTC

j_gene: TRBJ1-6
v_gene: TRBV7-6
d_gene: TRBD1
abundance: NA
CDR3aa: CASSLGTGVNSPLHF
CDR3nt: TGTGCCAGCAGCCTCGGGACAGGGGTTAATTCACCCCTCCACTTT

j_gene: TRBJ2-7
v_gene: TRBV27
d_gene: TRBD2
abundance: NA
CDR3aa: CASSLVAGEGEQYF
CDR3nt: TGTGCCAGCAGTTTGGTAGCGGGAGAAGGCGAGCAGTACTTC

j_gene: TRBJ2-5
v_gene: TRBV5-1
d_gene: NA
abundance: NA
CDR3aa: CASSLGSGVGQETQYF
CDR3nt: TGCGCCAGCAGCTTGGGGTCAGGGGTGGGCCAAGAGACCCAGTACTTC

j_gene: TRBJ1-1
v_gene: TRBV5-1
d_gene: TRBD1
abundance: few
CDR3aa: CASSGGQGVATEAFF
CDR3nt: TGCGCCAGCAGCGGGGGACAGGGAGTTGCCACTGAAGCTTTCTTT

j_gene: TRBJ1-5
v_gene: TRBV28
d_gene: TRBD1
abundance: NA
CDR3aa: CASVVGGQAYGNQPQHF
CDR3nt: TGTGCCAGCGTGGTCGGAGGACAGGCGTACGGCAATCAGCCCCAGCATTTT

j_gene: TRBJ2-3
v_gene: TRBV4-1
d_gene: NA
abundance: NA
CDR3aa: CASSQAGTDTQYF
CDR3nt: TGCGCCAGCAGCCAGGCCGGCACAGATACGCAGTATTTT

j_gene: TRBJ2-3
v_gene: TRBV27
d_gene: NA
abundance: NA
CDR3aa: CASARQTSTDTQYF
CDR3nt: TGTGCCAGCGCCAGACAGACTAGCACAGATACGCAGTATTTT

j_gene: TRBJ2-2
v_gene: TRBV6-1
d_gene: NA
abundance: NA
CDR3aa: CASSGTAGELFF
CDR3nt: TGTGCCAGCAGTGGGACAGCTGGGGAGCTGTTTTTT

j_gene: TRBJ2-1
v_gene: TRBV7-7
d_gene: TRBD2
abundance: few
CDR3aa: CASSLGRTSGYNEQFF
CDR3nt: TGTGCTAGCAGCCTAGGGCGGACTAGCGGTTACAATGAGCAGTTCTTC

j_gene: TRBJ2-3
v_gene: TRBV10-3
d_gene: NA
abundance: NA
CDR3aa: CATWTLYRADTQYF
CDR3nt: TGTGCCACGTGGACCTTATACAGGGCAGATACGCAGTATTTT

j_gene: TRBJ2-1
v_gene: TRBV28
d_gene: TRBD1
abundance: once
CDR3aa: CASKRTGATYNEQFF
CDR3nt: TGTGCCAGCAAACGGACAGGAGCAACATACAATGAGCAGTTCTTC

j_gene: TRBJ2-7
v_gene: TRBV5-6
d_gene: NA
abundance: NA
CDR3aa: CASSFRQKTYEQYF
CDR3nt: TGTGCCAGCAGCTTTAGACAGAAAACCTACGAGCAGTACTTC

j_gene: TRBJ2-5
v_gene: TRBV29-1
d_gene: TRBD1
abundance: NA
CDR3aa: CSARTGVQETQYF
CDR3nt: TGCAGCGCAAGGACAGGCGTACAAGAGACCCAGTACTTC

j_gene: TRBJ1-5
v_gene: TRBV19
d_gene: NA
abundance: NA
CDR3aa: CASSIGGYSNQPQHF
CDR3nt: TGTGCCAGTAGTATCGGAGGGTATAGCAATCAGCCCCAGCATTTT

j_gene: TRBJ1-5
v_gene: TRBV30
d_gene: NA
abundance: once
CDR3aa: CAWSSGYQPQHF
CDR3nt: TGTGCCTGGAGTTCAGGTTATCAGCCCCAGCATTTT

j_gene: TRBJ2-5
v_gene: TRBV2
d_gene: NA
abundance: NA
CDR3aa: CASSETAGVGETQYF
CDR3nt: TGTGCCAGCAGTGAAACGGCAGGGGTGGGGGAGACCCAGTACTTC

j_gene: TRBJ2-7
v_gene: TRBV6-5
d_gene: NA
abundance: NA
CDR3aa: CASIPPDSYEQYF
CDR3nt: TGTGCCAGCATCCCGCCAGACTCCTACGAGCAGTACTTC

j_gene: TRBJ1-2
v_gene: TRBV6-5
d_gene: NA
abundance: NA
CDR3aa: CAIKKGVGRAGGYPF
CDR3nt: TGTGCCATCAAAAAGGGGGTCGGAAGAGCTGGGGGCTACCCCTTC

j_gene: TRBJ2-7
v_gene: TRBV7-6
d_gene: NA
abundance: NA
CDR3aa: CASSLAATGTLSSPYEQYF
CDR3nt: TGTGCCAGCAGCTTAGCGGCGACCGGGACTTTAAGCTCCCCCTACGAGCAGTACTTC

j_gene: TRBJ2-3
v_gene: TRBV6-1
d_gene: NA
abundance: NA
CDR3aa: CASSEGRGADTQYF
CDR3nt: TGTGCCAGCAGTGAGGGCAGGGGGGCAGATACGCAGTATTTT

j_gene: TRBJ1-1
v_gene: TRBV19
d_gene: NA
abundance: NA
CDR3aa: CASTPTVNTEAFF
CDR3nt: TGTGCCAGTACCCCGACAGTAAACACTGAAGCTTTCTTT

j_gene: TRBJ2-7
v_gene: TRBV10-3
d_gene: NA
abundance: NA
CDR3aa: CAIREGQGNHEQYF
CDR3nt: TGTGCCATCAGAGAAGGGCAGGGAAACCACGAGCAGTACTTC

j_gene: TRBJ2-1
v_gene: TRBV5-1
d_gene: TRBD1
abundance: NA
CDR3aa: CASSLSDRESNEQFF
CDR3nt: TGCGCCAGCAGCTTGTCGGACAGGGAGAGCAATGAGCAGTTCTTC

j_gene: TRBJ2-7
v_gene: TRBV19
d_gene: NA
abundance: NA
CDR3aa: CASSMQPGFYEQYF
CDR3nt: TGTGCCAGTAGTATGCAACCAGGGTTCTACGAGCAGTACTTC

j_gene: TRBJ2-1
v_gene: TRBV6-5
d_gene: TRBD2
abundance: NA
CDR3aa: CASSYYQRGTFF
CDR3nt: TGTGCCAGCAGTTACTACCAGCGGGGGACGTTCTTC

j_gene: TRBJ2-3
v_gene: TRBV19
d_gene: NA
abundance: NA
CDR3aa: CASSIDALTDTQYF
CDR3nt: TGTGCCAGTAGTATAGACGCGCTCACAGATACGCAGTATTTT

j_gene: TRBJ1-6
v_gene: TRBV2
d_gene: TRBD1
abundance: NA
CDR3aa: CASSVGDRYNSPLHF
CDR3nt: TGTGCCAGCAGTGTCGGGGACAGATATAATTCACCCCTCCACTTT

j_gene: TRBJ1-1
v_gene: TRBV2
d_gene: NA
abundance: NA
CDR3aa: CASRQGIGGEAFF
CDR3nt: TGTGCCAGCAGGCAGGGGATTGGGGGTGAAGCTTTCTTT

j_gene: TRBJ2-7
v_gene: TRBV5-1
d_gene: NA
abundance: NA
CDR3aa: CASSPLNPGVYEQYF
CDR3nt: TGCGCCAGCAGCCCGTTAAACCCAGGGGTCTACGAGCAGTACTTC

j_gene: TRBJ1-5
v_gene: TRBV2
d_gene: NA
abundance: once
CDR3aa: CASSERGNQPQHF
CDR3nt: TGTGCCAGCAGTGAAAGAGGCAATCAGCCCCAGCATTTT

j_gene: TRBJ1-1
v_gene: TRBV4-2
d_gene: NA
abundance: once
CDR3aa: CASSQGVGLLNTEAFF
CDR3nt: TGTGCCAGCAGCCAAGGGGTGGGACTGCTGAACACTGAAGCTTTCTTT

j_gene: TRBJ2-1
v_gene: TRBV30
d_gene: NA
abundance: NA
CDR3aa: CAWSAHLNNEQFF
CDR3nt: TGTGCCTGGAGTGCACATCTTAACAATGAGCAGTTCTTC

j_gene: TRBJ2-7
v_gene: TRBV25-1
d_gene: TRBD2
abundance: NA
CDR3aa: CASSRPSGGVSYEQYF
CDR3nt: TGTGCCAGCAGTAGACCTAGCGGGGGGGTATCTTACGAGCAGTACTTC

j_gene: TRBJ2-3
v_gene: TRBV28
d_gene: NA
abundance: NA
CDR3aa: CASSLAGSPDTQYF
CDR3nt: TGTGCCAGCAGTTTGGCAGGGTCCCCAGATACGCAGTATTTT

j_gene: TRBJ1-1
v_gene: TRBV9
d_gene: NA
abundance: few
CDR3aa: CASSVGQLNTEAFF
CDR3nt: TGTGCCAGCAGCGTAGGACAGCTGAACACTGAAGCTTTCTTT

j_gene: TRBJ2-3
v_gene: TRBV4-1
d_gene: TRBD2
abundance: once
CDR3aa: CASSQEAGGRTDTQYF
CDR3nt: TGCGCCAGCAGCCAAGAAGCGGGGGGACGCACAGATACGCAGTATTTT

j_gene: TRBJ2-1
v_gene: TRBV5-1
d_gene: NA
abundance: few
CDR3aa: CASSLVSRAPYNEQFF
CDR3nt: TGCGCCAGCAGCTTGGTTTCGAGGGCTCCCTACAATGAGCAGTTCTTC

j_gene: TRBJ2-7
v_gene: TRBV4-1
d_gene: NA
abundance: NA
CDR3aa: CASRRTGQKNYEQYF
CDR3nt: TGCGCCAGCAGACGCACTGGACAGAAAAACTACGAGCAGTACTTC

j_gene: TRBJ1-1
v_gene: TRBV4-2
d_gene: NA
abundance: NA
CDR3aa: CASSRTGSTEAFF
CDR3nt: TGTGCCAGCAGCCGCACCGGGTCAACTGAAGCTTTCTTT

j_gene: TRBJ1-6
v_gene: TRBV19
d_gene: TRBD1
abundance: NA
CDR3aa: CATSGTAYSPLNF
CDR3nt: TGTGCCACGTCCGGGACAGCGTATTCACCCCTCAACTTT

j_gene: TRBJ2-2
v_gene: TRBV9
d_gene: NA
abundance: NA
CDR3aa: CASSVAPRPPGELFF
CDR3nt: TGTGCCAGCAGCGTAGCCCCGCGTCCCCCCGGGGAGCTGTTTTTT

j_gene: TRBJ2-5
v_gene: TRBV15
d_gene: NA
abundance: few
CDR3aa: CATSRAQGVQETQYF
CDR3nt: TGTGCCACCAGCAGAGCACAGGGAGTACAAGAGACCCAGTACTTC

j_gene: TRBJ1-1
v_gene: TRBV28
d_gene: NA
abundance: NA
CDR3aa: CASSLAGWAQAFF
CDR3nt: TGTGCCAGCAGTTTGGCAGGGTGGGCTCAAGCTTTCTTT

j_gene: TRBJ1-1
v_gene: TRBV19
d_gene: TRBD1
abundance: few
CDR3aa: CATRQGVDTEAFF
CDR3nt: TGTGCCACTAGACAGGGGGTTGACACTGAAGCTTTCTTT

j_gene: TRBJ2-1
v_gene: TRBV11-2
d_gene: NA
abundance: NA
CDR3aa: CASSPFSYNEQFF
CDR3nt: TGTGCCAGCAGCCCGTTCTCCTACAATGAGCAGTTCTTC

j_gene: TRBJ2-7
v_gene: TRBV7-9
d_gene: TRBD1
abundance: NA
CDR3aa: CASTSQGTVYEQYF
CDR3nt: TGTGCCAGCACCTCGCAGGGGACAGTTTACGAGCAGTACTTC

j_gene: TRBJ1-3
v_gene: TRBV19
d_gene: NA
abundance: NA
CDR3aa: CASSIGQGNTIYF
CDR3nt: TGTGCCAGTAGTATCGGACAGGGAAACACCATATATTTT

j_gene: TRBJ2-3
v_gene: TRBV5-3
d_gene: TRBD2
abundance: NA
CDR3aa: CARSFSGAVHYTDTQYF
CDR3nt: TGTGCCAGAAGCTTTAGCGGGGCAGTCCATTACACAGATACGCAGTATTTT